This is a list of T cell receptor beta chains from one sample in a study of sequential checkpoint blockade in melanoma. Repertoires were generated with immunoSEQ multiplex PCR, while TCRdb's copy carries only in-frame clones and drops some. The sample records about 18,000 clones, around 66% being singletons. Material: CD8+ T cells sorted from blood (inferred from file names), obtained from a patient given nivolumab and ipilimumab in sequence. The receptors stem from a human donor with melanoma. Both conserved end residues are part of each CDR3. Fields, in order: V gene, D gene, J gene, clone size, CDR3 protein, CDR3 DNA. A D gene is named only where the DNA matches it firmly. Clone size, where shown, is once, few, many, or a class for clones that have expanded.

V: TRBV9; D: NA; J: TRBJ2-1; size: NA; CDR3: CASSVSGSSHNEQFF; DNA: TGTGCCAGCAGCGTAAGTGGGAGTAGCCACAATGAGCAGTTCTTC
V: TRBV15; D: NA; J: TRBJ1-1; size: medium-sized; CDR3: CATSRYTGFAEAFF; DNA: TGTGCCACCAGCAGATATACCGGGTTCGCTGAAGCTTTCTTT
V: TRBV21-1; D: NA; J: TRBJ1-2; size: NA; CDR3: CASSKKRDQSTYGYTF; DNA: TGTGCCAGCAGCAAAAAGCGGGACCAATCAACCTATGGCTACACCTTC
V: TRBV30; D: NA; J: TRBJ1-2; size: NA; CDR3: CAWSVYRNYGYTF; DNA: TGTGCCTGGAGTGTATACAGAAACTATGGCTACACCTTC
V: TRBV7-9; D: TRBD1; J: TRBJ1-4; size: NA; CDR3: CASSFERQGGEKLFF; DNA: TGTGCCAGCAGCTTTGAGCGACAGGGTGGTGAAAAACTGTTTTTT
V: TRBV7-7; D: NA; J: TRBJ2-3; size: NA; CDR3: CASSLAVGAATDTQYF; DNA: TGTGCTAGCAGCTTAGCCGTAGGGGCGGCAACAGATACGCAGTATTTT
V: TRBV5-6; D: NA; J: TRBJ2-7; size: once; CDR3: CASSLFLGYEQYF; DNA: TGTGCCAGCAGCTTGTTTCTCGGCTACGAGCAGTACTTC
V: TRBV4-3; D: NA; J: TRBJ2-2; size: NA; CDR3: CASSQDGLSNTGELFF; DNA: TGCGCCAGCAGCCAAGATGGGCTTTCGAACACCGGGGAGCTGTTTTTT
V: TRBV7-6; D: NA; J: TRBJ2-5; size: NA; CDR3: CASSLETSIKETQYF; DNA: TGTGCCAGCAGCTTAGAAACCAGTATAAAAGAGACCCAGTACTTC
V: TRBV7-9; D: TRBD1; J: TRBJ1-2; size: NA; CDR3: CASSRGQEKGVGYTF; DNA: TGTGCCAGCAGCAGAGGACAGGAAAAGGGTGTTGGCTACACCTTC
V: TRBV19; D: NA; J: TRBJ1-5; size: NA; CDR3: CASSIGAPGFSNQPQHF; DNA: TGTGCCAGTAGTATAGGTGCCCCAGGGTTTAGCAATCAGCCCCAGCATTTT
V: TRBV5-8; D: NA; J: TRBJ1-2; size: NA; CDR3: CASSPRTDYLYADGYTF; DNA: TGTGCCAGCAGCCCTCGGACGGACTACCTTTACGCGGATGGCTACACCTTC
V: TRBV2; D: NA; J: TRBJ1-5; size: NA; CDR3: CASRYRDNSNQPQHF; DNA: TGTGCCAGCAGGTACCGGGACAACAGCAATCAGCCCCAGCATTTT
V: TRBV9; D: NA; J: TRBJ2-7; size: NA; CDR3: CASSVGGAGYEQYF; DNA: TGTGCCAGCAGCGTTGGCGGAGCGGGCTACGAGCAGTACTTC
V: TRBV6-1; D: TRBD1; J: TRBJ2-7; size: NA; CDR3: CASTGTGGLYEQYF; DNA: TGTGCCAGCACCGGGACAGGGGGCTTGTACGAGCAGTACTTC
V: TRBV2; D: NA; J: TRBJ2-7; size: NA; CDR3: CASSLKGMGYEQYF; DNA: TGTGCCAGCAGCTTGAAGGGGATGGGGTACGAGCAGTACTTC
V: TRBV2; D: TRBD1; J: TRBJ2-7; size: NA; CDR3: CASRDPGQGAEQYF; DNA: TGTGCCAGCAGAGATCCGGGACAGGGGGCCGAGCAGTACTTC
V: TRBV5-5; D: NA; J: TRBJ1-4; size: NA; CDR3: CASSLESGREKLFF; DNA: TGTGCCAGCAGCTTGGAAAGCGGGAGGGAAAAACTGTTTTTT
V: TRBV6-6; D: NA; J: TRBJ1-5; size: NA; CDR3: CASSRHPNQPQHF; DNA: TGTGCCAGCAGTCGACACCCTAATCAGCCCCAGCATTTT
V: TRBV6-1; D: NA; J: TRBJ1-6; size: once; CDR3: CASSEADRSSSYNSPLHF; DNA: TGTGCCAGCAGTGAAGCTGACAGGTCCAGCTCCTATAATTCACCCCTCCACTTT
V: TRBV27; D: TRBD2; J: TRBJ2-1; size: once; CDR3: CASTPREGLNGQFF; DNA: TGTGCCAGCACGCCCCGGGAGGGGCTGAATGGGCAGTTCTTC
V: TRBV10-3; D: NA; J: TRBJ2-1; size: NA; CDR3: CAISETSYNEQFF; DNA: TGTGCCATCAGTGAAACATCCTACAATGAGCAGTTCTTC
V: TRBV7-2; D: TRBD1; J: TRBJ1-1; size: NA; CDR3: CASSSTGEVMNTEAFF; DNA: TGTGCCAGCAGCTCGACAGGGGAGGTCATGAACACTGAAGCTTTCTTT
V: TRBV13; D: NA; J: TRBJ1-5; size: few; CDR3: CASSLRTENNQPQHF; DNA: TGTGCCAGCAGCCTCCGGACAGAGAACAATCAGCCCCAGCATTTT
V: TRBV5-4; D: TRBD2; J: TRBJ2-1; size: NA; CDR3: CASSLEGVAGTNEQFF; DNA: TGTGCCAGCAGCTTGGAAGGAGTAGCGGGGACCAATGAGCAGTTCTTC
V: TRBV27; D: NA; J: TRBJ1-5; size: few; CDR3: CASSLYHRDNQPQHF; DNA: TGTGCCAGCAGTTTATACCACAGGGACAATCAGCCCCAGCATTTT
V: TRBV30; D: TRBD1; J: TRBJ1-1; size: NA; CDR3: CAWGDRTNTEAFF; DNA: TGTGCCTGGGGGGACAGGACGAACACTGAAGCTTTCTTT
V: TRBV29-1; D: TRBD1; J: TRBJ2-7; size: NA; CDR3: CSVITRTGGPGYEQYF; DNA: TGCAGCGTTATCACTAGGACAGGGGGCCCGGGCTACGAGCAGTACTTC
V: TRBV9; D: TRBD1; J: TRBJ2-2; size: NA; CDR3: CASSEGQGNTGELFF; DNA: TGTGCCAGCAGCGAGGGACAGGGGAACACCGGGGAGCTGTTTTTT
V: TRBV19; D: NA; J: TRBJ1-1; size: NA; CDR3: CATTEGITEAFF; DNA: TGTGCCACTACGGAGGGGATCACTGAAGCTTTCTTT
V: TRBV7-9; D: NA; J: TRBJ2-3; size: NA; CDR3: CASSLILGRADTQYF; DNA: TGTGCCAGCAGCTTAATTTTAGGCAGGGCGGATACGCAGTATTTT
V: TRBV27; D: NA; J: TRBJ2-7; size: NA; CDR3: CASSFQGSYEQYF; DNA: TGTGCCAGCAGTTTCCAGGGGTCCTACGAGCAGTACTTC
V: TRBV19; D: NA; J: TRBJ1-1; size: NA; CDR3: CASSIGQLEAFF; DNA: TGTGCCAGTAGTATCGGACAGCTTGAAGCTTTCTTT
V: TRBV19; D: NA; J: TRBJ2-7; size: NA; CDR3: CASSMDSTSGIPLQYF; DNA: TGTGCCAGTAGTATGGATTCGACCTCCGGGATACCATTGCAGTACTTC
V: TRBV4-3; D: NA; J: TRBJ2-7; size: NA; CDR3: CASSQEFGGRTYEQYF; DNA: TGCGCCAGCAGCCAAGAGTTCGGGGGACGGACCTACGAGCAGTACTTC
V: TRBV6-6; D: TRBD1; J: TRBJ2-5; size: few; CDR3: CASSYTGGKETQYF; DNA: TGTGCCAGCAGTTACACAGGGGGTAAAGAGACCCAGTACTTC
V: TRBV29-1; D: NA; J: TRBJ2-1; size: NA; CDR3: CSVVSSYNEQFF; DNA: TGCAGCGTTGTGAGTTCCTACAATGAGCAGTTCTTC
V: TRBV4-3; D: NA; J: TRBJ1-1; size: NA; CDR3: CASSQDYDTLWNTEAFF; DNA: TGCGCCAGCAGCCAAGACTACGACACTCTTTGGAACACTGAAGCTTTCTTT
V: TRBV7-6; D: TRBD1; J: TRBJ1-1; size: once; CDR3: CASSPQGGNTEAFF; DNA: TGTGCCAGCAGCCCCCAGGGGGGGAACACTGAAGCTTTCTTT